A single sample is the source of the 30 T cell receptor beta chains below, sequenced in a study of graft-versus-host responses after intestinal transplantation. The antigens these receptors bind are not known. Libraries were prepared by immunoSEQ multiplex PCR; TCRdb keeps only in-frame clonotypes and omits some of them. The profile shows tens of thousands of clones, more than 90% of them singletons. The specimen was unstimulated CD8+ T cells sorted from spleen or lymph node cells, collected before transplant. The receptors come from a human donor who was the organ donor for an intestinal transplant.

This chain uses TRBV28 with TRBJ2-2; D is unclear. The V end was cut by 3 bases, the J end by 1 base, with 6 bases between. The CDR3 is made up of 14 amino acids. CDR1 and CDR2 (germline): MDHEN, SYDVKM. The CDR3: CASSFRLNTGELFF. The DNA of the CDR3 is TGTGCCAGCAGTTTTCGCCTGAACACCGGGGAGCTGTTTTTT.

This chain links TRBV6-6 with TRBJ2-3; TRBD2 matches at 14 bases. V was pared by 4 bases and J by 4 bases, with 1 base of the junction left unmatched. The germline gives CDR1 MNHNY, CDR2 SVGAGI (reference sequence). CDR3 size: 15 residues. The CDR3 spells CASSSTSGGADTQYF. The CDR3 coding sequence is TGTGCCAGCAGTTCGACTAGCGGGGGGGCAGATACGCAGTATTTT.

CDR3 DNA: TGTGCCAGCAGCGTAGAAGGGGATAATTCACCCCTCCACTTT. Translated: CASSVEGDNSPLHF. This sequence joins TRBV9 and TRBJ1-6; the D gene is possibly TRBD1 (5 bases). CDR1 and CDR2 from the germline V gene are SGDLS and YYNGEE. V lost 0 bases and J 5 bases, leaving 6 bases between the germline ends. This CDR3 has 14 residues.

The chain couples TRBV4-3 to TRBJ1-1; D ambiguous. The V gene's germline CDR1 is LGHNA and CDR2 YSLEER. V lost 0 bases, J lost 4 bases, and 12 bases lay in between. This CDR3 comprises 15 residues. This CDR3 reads CASSQDLGVATEAFF. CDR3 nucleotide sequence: TGCGCCAGCAGCCAAGATTTGGGTGTTGCCACTGAAGCTTTCTTT.

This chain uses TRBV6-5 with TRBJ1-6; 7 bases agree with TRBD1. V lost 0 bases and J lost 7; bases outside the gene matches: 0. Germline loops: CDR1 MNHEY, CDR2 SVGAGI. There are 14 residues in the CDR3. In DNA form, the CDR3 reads TGTGCCAGCAGTTACTCAGGGGGCAATTCACCCCTCCACTTT. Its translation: CASSYSGGNSPLHF.

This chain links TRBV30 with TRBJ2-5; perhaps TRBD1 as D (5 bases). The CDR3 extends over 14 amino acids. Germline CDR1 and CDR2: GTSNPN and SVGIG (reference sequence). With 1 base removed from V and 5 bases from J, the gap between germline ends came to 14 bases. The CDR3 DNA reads TGTGCCTGGAGTGCTGGGGCGCCGTGGGAGACCCAGTACTTC. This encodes CAWSAGAPWETQYF.

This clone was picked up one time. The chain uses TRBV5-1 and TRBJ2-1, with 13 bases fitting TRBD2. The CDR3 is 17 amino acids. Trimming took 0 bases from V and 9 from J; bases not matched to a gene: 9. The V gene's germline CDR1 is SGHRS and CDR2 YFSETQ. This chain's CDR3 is CASSLADLRLAGGEQFF. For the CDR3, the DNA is TGCGCCAGCAGCTTGGCCGATCTAAGACTAGCGGGGGGTGAGCAGTTCTTC.

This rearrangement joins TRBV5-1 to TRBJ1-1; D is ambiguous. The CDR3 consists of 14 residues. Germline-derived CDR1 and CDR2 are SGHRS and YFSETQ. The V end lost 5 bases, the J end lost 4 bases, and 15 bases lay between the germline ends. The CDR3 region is CASSITDPGTEAFF. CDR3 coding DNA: TGCGCCAGCAGTATTACAGATCCTGGCACTGAAGCTTTCTTT.

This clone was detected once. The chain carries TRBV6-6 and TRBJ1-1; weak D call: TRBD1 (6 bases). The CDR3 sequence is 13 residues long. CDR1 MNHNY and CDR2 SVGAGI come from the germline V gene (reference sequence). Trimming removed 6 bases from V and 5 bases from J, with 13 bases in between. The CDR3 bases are TGTGCCAGCAGGCACCCCGGGACAACTGAAGCTTTCTTT. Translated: CASRHPGTTEAFF.

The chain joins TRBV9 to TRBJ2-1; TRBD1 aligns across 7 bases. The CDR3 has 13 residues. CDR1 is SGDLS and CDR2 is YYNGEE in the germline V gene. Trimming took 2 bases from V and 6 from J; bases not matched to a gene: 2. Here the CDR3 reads CASSVSGGNEQFF. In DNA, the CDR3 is TGTGCCAGCAGCGTTTCAGGGGGCAATGAGCAGTTCTTC.

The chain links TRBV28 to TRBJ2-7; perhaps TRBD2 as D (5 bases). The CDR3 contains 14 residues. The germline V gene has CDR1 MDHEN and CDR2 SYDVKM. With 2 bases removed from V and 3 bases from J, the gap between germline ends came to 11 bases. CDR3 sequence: CASSLEVGVYEQYF. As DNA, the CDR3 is TGTGCCAGCAGTTTAGAGGTGGGAGTCTACGAGCAGTACTTC.

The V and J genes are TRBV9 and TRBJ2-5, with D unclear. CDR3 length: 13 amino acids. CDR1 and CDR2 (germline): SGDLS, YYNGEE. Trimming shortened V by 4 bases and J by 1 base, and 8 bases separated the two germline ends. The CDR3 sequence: CASSPRPQETQYF. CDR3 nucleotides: TGTGCCAGCAGCCCGAGGCCCCAAGAGACCCAGTACTTC.

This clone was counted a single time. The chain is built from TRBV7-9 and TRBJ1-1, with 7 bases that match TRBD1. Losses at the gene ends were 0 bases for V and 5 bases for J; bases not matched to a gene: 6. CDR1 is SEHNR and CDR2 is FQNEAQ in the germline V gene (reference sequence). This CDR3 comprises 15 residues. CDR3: CASSLAQSGGTEAFF. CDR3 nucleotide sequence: TGTGCCAGCAGCTTAGCGCAGTCAGGGGGGACTGAAGCTTTCTTT.

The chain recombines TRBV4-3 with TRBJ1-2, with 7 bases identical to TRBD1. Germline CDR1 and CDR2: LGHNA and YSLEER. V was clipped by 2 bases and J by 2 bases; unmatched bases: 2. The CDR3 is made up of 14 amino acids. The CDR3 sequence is CASSQSRGNYGYTF. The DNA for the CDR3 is TGCGCCAGCAGCCAATCCAGGGGGAACTATGGCTACACCTTC.

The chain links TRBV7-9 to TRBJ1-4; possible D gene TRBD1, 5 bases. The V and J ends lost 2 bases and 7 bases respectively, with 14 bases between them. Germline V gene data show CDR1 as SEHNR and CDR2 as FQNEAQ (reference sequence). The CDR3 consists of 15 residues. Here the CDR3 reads CASSLTGRPREKLFF. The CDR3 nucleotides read TGTGCCAGCAGCTTAACGGGACGGCCCCGTGAAAAACTGTTTTTT.

DNA for the CDR3: TGTGCCAGCAGCTTAGCGGCCTACGAGCAGTACTTC. Translation gives CASSLAAYEQYF. V usage is TRBV7-9 and J usage is TRBJ2-7; D call uncertain. Trimming shortened V by 0 bases and J by 2 bases, and 2 bases separated the two germline ends. Germline V lookup: CDR1 SEHNR, CDR2 FQNEAQ (reference sequence). The CDR3 length is 12 residues.

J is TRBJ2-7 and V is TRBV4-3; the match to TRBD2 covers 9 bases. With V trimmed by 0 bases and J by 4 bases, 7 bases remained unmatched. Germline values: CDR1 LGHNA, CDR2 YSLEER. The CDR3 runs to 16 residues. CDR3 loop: CASSQDWDSGGYEQYF. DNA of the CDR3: TGCGCCAGCAGCCAAGATTGGGATAGCGGGGGTTACGAGCAGTACTTC.

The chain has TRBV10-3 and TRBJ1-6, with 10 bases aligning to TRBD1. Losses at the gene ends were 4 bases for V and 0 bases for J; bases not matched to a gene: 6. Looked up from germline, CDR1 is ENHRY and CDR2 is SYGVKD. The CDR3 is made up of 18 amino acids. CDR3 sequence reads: CAISVETGGGSYNSPLHF. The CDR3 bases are TGTGCCATCAGTGTCGAGACAGGGGGCGGCTCCTATAATTCACCCCTCCACTTT.

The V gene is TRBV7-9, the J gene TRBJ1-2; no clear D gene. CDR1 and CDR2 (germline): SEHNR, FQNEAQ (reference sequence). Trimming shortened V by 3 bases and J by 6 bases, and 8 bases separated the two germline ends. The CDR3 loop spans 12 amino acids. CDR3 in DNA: TGTGCCAGCAGCTTTTTACGGGATGGCTACACCTTC. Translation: CASSFLRDGYTF. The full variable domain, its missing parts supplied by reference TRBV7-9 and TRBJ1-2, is DTGVSQNPRHKITKRGQNVTFRCDPISEHNRLYWYRQTLGQGPEFLTYFQNEAQLEKSRLLSDRFSAERPKGSFSTLEIQRTEQGDSAMYLCASSFLRDGYTFGSGTRLTVV.

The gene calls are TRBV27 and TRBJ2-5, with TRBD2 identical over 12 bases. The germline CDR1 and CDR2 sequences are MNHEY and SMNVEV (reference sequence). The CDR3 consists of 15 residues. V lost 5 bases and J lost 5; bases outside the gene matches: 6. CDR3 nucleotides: TGTGCCAGCAGTACCCGGACTAGCGGGGAGGAGACCCAGTACTTC. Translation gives CASSTRTSGEETQYF.

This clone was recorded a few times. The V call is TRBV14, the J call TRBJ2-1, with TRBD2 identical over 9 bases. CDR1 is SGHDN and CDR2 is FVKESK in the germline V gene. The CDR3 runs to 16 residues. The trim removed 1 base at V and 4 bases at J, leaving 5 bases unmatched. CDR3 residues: CASSQVPAGGYNEQFF. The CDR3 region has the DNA TGTGCCAGCAGCCAAGTCCCAGCGGGGGGATACAATGAGCAGTTCTTC.

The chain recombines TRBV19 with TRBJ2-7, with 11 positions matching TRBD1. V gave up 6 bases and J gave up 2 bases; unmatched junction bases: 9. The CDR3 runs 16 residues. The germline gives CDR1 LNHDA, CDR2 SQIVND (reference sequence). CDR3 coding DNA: TGTGCCAGTAGCGGATGGACAGGGGGCTTAGCCTACGAGCAGTACTTC. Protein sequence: CASSGWTGGLAYEQYF. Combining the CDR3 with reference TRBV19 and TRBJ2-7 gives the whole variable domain DGGITQSPKYLFRKEGQNVTLSCEQNLNHDAMYWYRQDPGQGLRLIYYSQIVNDFQKGDIAEGYSVSREKKESFPLTVTSAQKNPTAFYLCASSGWTGGLAYEQYFGPGTRLTVT.

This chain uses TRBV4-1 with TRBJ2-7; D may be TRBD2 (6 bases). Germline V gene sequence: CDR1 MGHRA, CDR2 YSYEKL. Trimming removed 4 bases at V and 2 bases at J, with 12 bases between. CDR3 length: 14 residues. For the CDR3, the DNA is TGCGCCAGCAGCCCGTGGCCGGGGGCCTACGAGCAGTACTTC. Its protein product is CASSPWPGAYEQYF.

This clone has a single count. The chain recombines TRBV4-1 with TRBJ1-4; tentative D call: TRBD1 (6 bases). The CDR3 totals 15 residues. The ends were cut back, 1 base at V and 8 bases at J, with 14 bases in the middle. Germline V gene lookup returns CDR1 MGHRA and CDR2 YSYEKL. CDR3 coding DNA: TGCGCCAGCAGCCAAGGTATGGCAGGGGTCGAAAAACTGTTTTTT. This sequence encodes CASSQGMAGVEKLFF.

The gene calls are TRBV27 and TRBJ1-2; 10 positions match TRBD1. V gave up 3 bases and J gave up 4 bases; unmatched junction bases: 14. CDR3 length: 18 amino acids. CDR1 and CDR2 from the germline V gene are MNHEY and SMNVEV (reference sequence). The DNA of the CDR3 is TGTGCCAGCAGTTTTACGGGACAGGGGCCGACTCCCTCCTATGGCTACACCTTC. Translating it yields CASSFTGQGPTPSYGYTF.

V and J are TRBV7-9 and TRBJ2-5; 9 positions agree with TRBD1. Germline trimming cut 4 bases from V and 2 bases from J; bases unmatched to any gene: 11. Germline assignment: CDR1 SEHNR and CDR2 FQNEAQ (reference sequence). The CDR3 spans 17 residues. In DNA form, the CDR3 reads TGTGCCAGCAGCTCACCTGGTCGGGGACAGGGACAAGAGACCCAGTACTTC. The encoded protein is CASSSPGRGQGQETQYF.

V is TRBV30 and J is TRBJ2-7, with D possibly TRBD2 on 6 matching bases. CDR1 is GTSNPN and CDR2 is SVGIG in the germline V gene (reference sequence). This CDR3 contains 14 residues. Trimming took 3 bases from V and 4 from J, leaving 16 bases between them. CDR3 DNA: TGTGCCTGGAGCGCCTCGGGGGTGGGGTACGAGCAGTACTTC. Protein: CAWSASGVGYEQYF.

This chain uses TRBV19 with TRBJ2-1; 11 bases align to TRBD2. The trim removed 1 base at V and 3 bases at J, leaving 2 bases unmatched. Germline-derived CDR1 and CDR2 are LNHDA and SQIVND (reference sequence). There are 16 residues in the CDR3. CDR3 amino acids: CASSIGGTSGYNEQFF. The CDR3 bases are TGTGCCAGTAGTATAGGAGGGACTAGCGGCTACAATGAGCAGTTCTTC.

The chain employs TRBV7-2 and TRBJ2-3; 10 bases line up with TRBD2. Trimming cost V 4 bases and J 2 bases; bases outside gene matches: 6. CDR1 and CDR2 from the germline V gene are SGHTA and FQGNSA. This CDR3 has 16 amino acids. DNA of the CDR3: TGTGCCAGCAGCTCGCTAGCGGGGGCCCCCACAGATACGCAGTATTTT. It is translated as CASSSLAGAPTDTQYF.

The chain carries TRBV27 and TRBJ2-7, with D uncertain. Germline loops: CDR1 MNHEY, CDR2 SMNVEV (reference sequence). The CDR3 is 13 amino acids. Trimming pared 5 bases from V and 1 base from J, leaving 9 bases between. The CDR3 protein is CASSPGLSYEQYF. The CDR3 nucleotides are TGTGCCAGCAGTCCCGGATTATCCTACGAGCAGTACTTC.